The present entry profiles one TCR beta chain with its context. This clone was counted a few times. Its cognate antigen has yet to be identified. Per-base quality was not reported, and no clone a single base away is much larger than it. Participants in the prospective study were enrolled through a virtual design, were aged roughly 18 to 95 years, and lived in fewer than 30 United States geographic areas. In the prospective study, cohorts were assigned on the basis of participant-reported clinical history obtained from a screening survey and a study questionnaire. Recovered participants in ImmuneRACE Cohort 3 were defined as having two consecutive negative NP/OP PCR tests, clearance from a healthcare professional, or resolution of symptoms. In the prospective study, mobile phlebotomists collected whole blood, serum and a nasopharyngeal or oropharyngeal swab from each participant. Prospective study participants could optionally give additional blood draws and questionnaires over an approximately two-month period. Before DNA extraction, blood samples from the prospective study were shipped at room temperature or frozen.

The data were obtained in a study of blood T cell repertoires in COVID-19 (dated by TCRdb to the early 2020s). Background on the whole study: Samples covering the acute and convalescent phases of COVID-19 were provided by collaborators in the United States, Italy and Spain. Sample metadata almost always included a de-identified subject ID, COVID-19 status, age in years and sex. The dataset comprised deeply sampled blood TCRbeta repertoires from subjects exposed to, actively infected with, or recovered from COVID-19. HLA class I and class II types, where available, came from metadata supplied by the sample provider rather than from assay-based typing. Samples came from the ongoing ImmuneRACE study (first 160 participants) plus 1,254 subjects from 6 global collaborators. A freely available public database, intended as a resource for researchers studying the immune response to SARS-CoV-2, is where the repertoires were released. The material from the prospective study consisted of cDNA or gDNA derived from T cells, B-cell-depleted T cells, or PBMCs. The research as a whole found: The quantity of clinical and demographic metadata differed by source and by participant and was supplied without curation.

V loses 7 bases, J loses 1 base, and the germline ends lie 14 bases apart. The CDR1 and CDR2 encoded by the germline V gene are SGHRS and YFSETQ. Reading from cysteine to phenylalanine, the CDR3 counts 14 amino acids. CDR3 DNA is the only sequence kept; it has 42 bases, read in frame from the first base. TCRbeta CDR3 regions were amplified from genomic DNA using the immunoSEQ Assay, a bias-controlled multiplex PCR. In the authors' own workflow: Within the assay, amplification of reference gene primers was used to estimate how many nucleated cells each sample contained. Sequence reads were collapsed and filtered to measure the absolute abundance of every unique TCRbeta CDR3 rearrangement. For each sample, productive Simpson clonality was calculated by taking the square root of Simpson's diversity index across productive rearrangements. TCRdb retrieved this table from immuneACCESS and kept in-frame rearrangements only. Not all clones are present; in checked studies, unresolved V genes account for under half, and no reason is known for the remainder. Clonal size and the V and J genes are those of that table, whereas D and trimming came from the DNA. This sample is represented by approximately 330,000 clones; nearly 90% of them were singletons. The ten largest clones take up roughly a tenth of the sample.

The receptor was isolated from a woman aged 30 to 39 who had recovered from COVID-19. The sequence joins TRBV5-1 to TRBJ1-1; the D gene cannot be named for sure. Source material: PBMCs or T cells enriched from blood (not recorded which). CDR3 sequence: CASVVGSGNTEAFF. The DNA reads TGCGCCAGCGTTGTCGGGTCCGGGAACACTGAAGCTTTCTTT.